This TCR beta chain emerged from a study of T cells in Graves' hyperthyroidism and ophthalmopathy. Study overall: Initial diagnosis, before any treatment, was when peripheral blood was collected. Findings and caveats of the study: Among clonotypes expanded in thyroid above 0.001, most were also found in blood. Stable hyperthyroidism was told apart from ophthalmopathy by a model built on 13 V-J features.

The CDR3 regions of TCR beta were amplified from RNA transcripts. An initial round of RT-PCR targeting the TCR CDR3 relied on the HTBI primer set. MiXCR, applied by TCRdb to the multiplex PCR reads, yields one record per CDR3 protein. The sample contains 300,000 or so distinct CDR3 sequences, roughly 15% of which appear only once. The CDR3 consists of 16 residues. The germline CDR1 and CDR2 sequences are SQVTM and ANQGSEA. Trimming removed 0 bases at V and 1 base at J, with 15 bases between. This clonotype was seen many times. The antigen is unknown. Absent ophthalmopathy progression within 18 months defined stable Graves' hyperthyroidism.

The TCR was taken from a man aged 25 to 40 with Graves' hyperthyroidism. Sequenced input: blood. V is TRBV29-1 and J is TRBJ2-5, with D unresolved. CDR3 protein: CSVEDRTMRGQETQYF. CDR3 in DNA: TGCAGCGTTGAAGATCGCACGATGCGTGGCCAAGAGACCCAGTACTTC.